These 5 T cell receptor beta chains came from one sample sequenced in a study of blood T cell repertoires in COVID-19. Profiling relied on immunoSEQ multiplex PCR, and the TCRdb table lists in-frame clones only, not all of them. In the table there are 240,000 or so clones, around 83% of which are singletons. Sequencing used peripheral blood. The receptors here all came from a man aged 30 to 39 who had recovered from COVID-19.

V is TRBV3-1 (or the pseudogene TRBV3-2) and J is TRBJ1-2; TRBD1 agrees at 7 bases. Trimming cost V 4 bases and J 5 bases; bases outside gene matches: 7. Looked up from germline, CDR1 is LGHDT and CDR2 is YNNKEL (reference sequence). The CDR3 covers 14 residues. The CDR3 sequence: CASSPPGTAYGYTF. CDR3 nucleotides: TGTGCCAGCAGCCCCCCCGGGACAGCGTATGGCTACACCTTC.

V gene TRBV2 combines with J gene TRBJ2-1; D possibly corresponds to TRBD2 (5 bases). The CDR3 is made up of 15 amino acids. Per the germline V gene, CDR1 is SNHLY and CDR2 is FYNNEI. Trimming removed 0 bases from V and 8 bases from J, with 14 bases in between. Here the CDR3 reads CASSEALTGRYEQFF. DNA of the CDR3: TGTGCCAGCAGTGAAGCGCTTACGGGAAGGTATGAGCAGTTCTTC.

The genes are TRBV5-5 and TRBJ2-5, with D possibly TRBD2 on 6 matching bases. Germline assignment: CDR1 SGHKS and CDR2 YYEKEE (reference sequence). Trimming removed 0 bases from V and 7 bases from J, with 19 bases in between. The length of the CDR3 is 16 residues. CDR3 DNA: TGTGCCAGCAGCTTGGCTGGGGAGGCAGGATCCGGGACCCAGTACTTC. It codes for CASSLAGEAGSGTQYF.

CDR3 region: CASSSQAIEAFF. In nucleotides, the CDR3 is TGTGCCAGCAGCTCCCAAGCAATTGAAGCTTTCTTT. The chain uses TRBV11-2 and TRBJ1-1; D gene unclear. The CDR3 is 12 amino acids. Trimming removed 4 bases from V and 7 bases from J, with 10 bases in between. The V gene's germline CDR1 is SGHAT and CDR2 FQNNGV.

The chain combines TRBV25-1 with TRBJ2-2; 8 positions match TRBD1. The ends lost 7 bases at V and 4 bases at J; junction bases unmatched: 5. Germline loops: CDR1 MGHDK, CDR2 SYGVNS. There are 14 residues in the CDR3. Written as DNA, the CDR3 is TGTGCCAGCACCAGGGGGCTTTTCACCGGGGAGCTGTTTTTT. Translating gives CASTRGLFTGELFF. The full variable domain, with the rest looked up from reference TRBV25-1 and TRBJ2-2, is EADIYQTPRYLVIGTGKKITLECSQTMGHDKMYWYQQDPGMELHLIHYSYGVNSTEKGDLSSESTVSRIRTEHFPLTLESARPSHTSQYLCASTRGLFTGELFFGEGSRLTVL.